A selection of T cell receptor beta chains follows, all from one sample in a study of blood T cell repertoires in COVID-19. The protocol was immunoSEQ multiplex PCR, while the TCRdb copy is restricted to in-frame clones and leaves out a portion. The sample contains some 190,000 clones, roughly 85% of which appear only once. Sequencing was carried out using peripheral blood. Every receptor here comes from an older woman with acute or convalescent COVID-19. The conserved cysteine and the conserved F or W are not part of the CDR3 here.

TRBV30	TRBJ2-3	ACGTSGSTDTQY
TRBV18	TRBJ2-5	ASSPTQETQY
TRBV28	TRBJ2-7	ASRLTGTYEQY
TRBV3-1/TRBV3-2	TRBJ1-1	ASSSTGSNTEAF
TRBV5-1	TRBJ2-1	ASRLALAGVGEQF
TRBV6-5	TRBJ1-4	ASWAGREGKLF
TRBV18	TRBJ1-2	ASSPGQASTIYGYT
TRBV6-5	TRBJ1-2	ASIALVGGDGYT
TRBV6-2/TRBV6-3	TRBJ1-5	ASSLSGTGASQPQH
TRBV5-1	TRBJ2-3	ASSGPPRGTSGTDTQY
TRBV13	TRBJ2-3	ASSPERLADTQY
TRBV4-1	TRBJ2-5	ASSQEQTRGVQETQY
TRBV9	TRBJ2-3	ASSVLRGDTDTQY
TRBV5-1	TRBJ2-3	ASSLDGASTDTQY
TRBV5-1	TRBJ2-1	ASSLSQNNEQF
TRBV19	TRBJ1-1	ASSIEDRGEAF
TRBV16	TRBJ2-7	ASSQLLVGEQY
TRBV12-2	TRBJ2-4	ASRRGTSGLNVQY
TRBV7-2	TRBJ2-5	ASSWGLGPRQETQY
TRBV12-3/TRBV12-4	TRBJ1-1	ASSQGLSTEAF
TRBV28	TRBJ1-3	ASSFGGYSSGNTIY
TRBV11-3	TRBJ2-5	ASSLRSDPLQETQY
TRBV14	TRBJ2-2	ASSQEAGLAKAGELF
TRBV29-1	TRBJ1-1	SVKGEMNTEAF
TRBV6-1	TRBJ2-1	ASSEELGLAGAYNEQF
TRBV28	TRBJ1-2	ASSLFLDNNYGYT
TRBV5-1	TRBJ1-2	ASSLPGYGYT
TRBV5-1	TRBJ2-2	ASSLAGTGELF
TRBV19	TRBJ1-1	ASTLGGERITEAF
TRBV9	TRBJ2-1	ASSVGRWANEQF
TRBV6-1	TRBJ2-3	ASSEGGGLDTQY
TRBV25-1	TRBJ2-1	ASSDGRAGGFEQF
TRBV11-3	TRBJ2-1	ASSEWTGGSKGNEQF
TRBV28	TRBJ1-5	ASSPSGQGNQPQH
TRBV28	TRBJ1-4	ASSPAGIGEKLF
TRBV5-1	TRBJ1-4	ASTRGSNEKLF
TRBV5-1	TRBJ2-5	ASSAGQPQETQY
TRBV10-3	TRBJ1-2	AIKMTLMNYGYT
TRBV25-1	TRBJ1-6	ASSESGGSYNSPLH
TRBV5-1	TRBJ1-1	ASSLDSNTEAF
TRBV9	TRBJ1-1	ASSVEGGAHTEAF
TRBV2	TRBJ2-3	ASTLLAATDTQY
TRBV3-1/TRBV3-2	TRBJ2-3	ASSATLAGSTDTQY
TRBV4-2	TRBJ2-6	ASSQVGNRDRANVLT
TRBV2	TRBJ1-1	ASSLQRGWTEAF
TRBV6-6	TRBJ2-6	ASSYPQGTGANVLT
TRBV4-1	TRBJ2-5	ASSRTLARVETQY
TRBV5-1	TRBJ2-5	ASSSLHLGLAGGAAQETQY
TRBV6-4	TRBJ2-1	ASSDSGTGRIDEQF
TRBV7-9	TRBJ1-1	ASSLEFRGRTEAF
TRBV6-4	TRBJ1-2	ASSDSNTQTGGYT
TRBV2	TRBJ2-3	ASSRQGGFTDTQY
TRBV10-3	TRBJ2-1	AISESITSGSGRNEQF
TRBV3-1/TRBV3-2	TRBJ1-1	ASSQAGRVSTEAF
TRBV9	TRBJ2-1	ASSVGGGAYNEQF